This T cell receptor beta chain was retrieved from a study of spatial heterogeneity in lung cancer. The germline V gene has CDR1 MNHEY and CDR2 SMNVEV (reference sequence). CDR3 length: 13 residues. V lost 3 bases to trimming and J lost 9 bases, with 12 bases between them. This clonotype came up many times. The library was prepared for alpha chains; this beta chain is a stray read, so its frequency means little. Time point denoted: sample taken at primary tumor resection. The donors, approximately 66 patients with untreated early-stage non-small cell lung cancer, provided the samples. Every molecule of TCR cDNA had its own unique molecular identifier. MiXCR, run by TCRdb on the 5' RACE reads, gives a single entry per CDR3 protein. The sample shows fewer than 16,000 distinct CDR3 sequences, just over 3.5% of them seen only once.

The sample consisted of normal lung tissue next to the tumor, taken at surgery. The rearrangement links TRBV27 to TRBJ2-1; D gene unclear. The receptor was isolated from a male donor with early-stage non-small cell lung cancer. The CDR3 loop reads CASSFQQFGEQFF. The CDR3 bases are TGTGCCAGCAGTTTTCAGCAGTTCGGTGAGCAGTTCTTC.